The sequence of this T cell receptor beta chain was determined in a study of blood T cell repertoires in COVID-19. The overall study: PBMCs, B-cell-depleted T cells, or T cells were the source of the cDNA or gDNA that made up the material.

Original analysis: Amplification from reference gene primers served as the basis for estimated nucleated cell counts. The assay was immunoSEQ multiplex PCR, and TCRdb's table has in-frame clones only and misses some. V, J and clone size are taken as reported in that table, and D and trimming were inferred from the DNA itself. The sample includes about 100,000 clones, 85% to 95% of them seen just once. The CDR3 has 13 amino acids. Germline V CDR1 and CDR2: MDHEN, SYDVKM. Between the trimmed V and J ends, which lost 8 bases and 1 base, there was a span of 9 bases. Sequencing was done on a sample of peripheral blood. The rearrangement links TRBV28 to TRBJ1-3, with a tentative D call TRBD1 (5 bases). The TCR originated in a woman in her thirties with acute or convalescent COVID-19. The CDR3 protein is CASGGGSGNTIYF. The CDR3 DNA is TGTGCCAGCGGCGGGGGGTCTGGAAACACCATATATTTT.